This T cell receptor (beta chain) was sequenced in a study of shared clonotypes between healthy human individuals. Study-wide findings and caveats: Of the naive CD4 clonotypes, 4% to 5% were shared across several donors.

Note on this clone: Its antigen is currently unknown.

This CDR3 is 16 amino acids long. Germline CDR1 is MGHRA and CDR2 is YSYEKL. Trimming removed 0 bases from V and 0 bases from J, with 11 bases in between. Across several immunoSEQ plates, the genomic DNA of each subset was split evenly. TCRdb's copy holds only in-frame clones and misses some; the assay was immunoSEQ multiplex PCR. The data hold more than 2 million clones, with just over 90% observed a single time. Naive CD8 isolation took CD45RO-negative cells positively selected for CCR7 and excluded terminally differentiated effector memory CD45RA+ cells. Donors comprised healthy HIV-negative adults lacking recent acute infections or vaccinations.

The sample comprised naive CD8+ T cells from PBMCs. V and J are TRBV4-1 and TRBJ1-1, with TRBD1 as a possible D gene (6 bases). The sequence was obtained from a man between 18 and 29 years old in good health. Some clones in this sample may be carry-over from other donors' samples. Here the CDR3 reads CASSQEGGRMNTEAFF. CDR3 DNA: TGCGCCAGCAGCCAAGAAGGGGGACGGATGAACACTGAAGCTTTCTTT.